Shown below are 27 T cell receptor beta chains from a single sample sequenced in a study of blood T cells in healthy people across ages. Next came a second PCR, run for 7 to 11 cycles, which used a sample-barcoded 5' primer along with a J-beta primer mix. TCRdb re-called the 5' RACE reads with MiXCR, one entry per CDR3 protein. The sample has 800,000 to 950,000 distinct CDR3 sequences, under 50% seen once. Sequencing was carried out using blood. These receptors were collected from a man under 40 in good health.

This clonotype was seen a few times. The CDR3, as DNA: TGTGCCAGCAGTTTATTCAAAGAAAACACCGGGGAGCTGTTTTTT. It codes for CASSLFKENTGELFF. The genes are TRBV27 and TRBJ2-2; D remains ambiguous. The germline V gene has CDR1 MNHEY and CDR2 SMNVEV (reference sequence). This CDR3 region has 15 residues. Trimming removed 1 base at V and 2 bases at J, with 8 bases between.

The chain has TRBV5-1 and TRBJ1-1; 7 positions agree with TRBD1. This CDR3 has 16 amino acids. Germline V gene data show CDR1 as SGHRS and CDR2 as YFSETQ. Trimming removed 0 bases from V and 6 bases from J; junction bases left unmatched: 11. CDR3 protein: CASSLGSGRGRPEAFF. CDR3 nucleotide sequence: TGCGCCAGCAGCTTGGGGAGCGGAAGGGGGCGTCCTGAAGCTTTCTTT. The variable domain in full, completed from reference TRBV5-1 and TRBJ1-1, reads KAGVTQTPRYLIKTRGQQVTLSCSPISGHRSVSWYQQTPGQGLQFLFEYFSETQRNKGNFPGRFSGRQFSNSRSEMNVSTLELGDSALYLCASSLGSGRGRPEAFFGQGTRLTVV.

V usage is TRBV6-4 and J usage is TRBJ1-1; D remains ambiguous. Trimming took off 6 bases at V and 2 bases at J, with 10 bases between the two ends. This CDR3 is built from 13 residues. Germline CDR1 is MRHNA and CDR2 is SNTAGT. DNA for the CDR3: TGTGCCAGCAGCGAAGTGGGAAACACTGAAGCTTTCTTT. Amino acids: CASSEVGNTEAFF.

The rearrangement joins TRBV7-9 to TRBJ1-2; D unclear. V dropped 1 base and J dropped 3 bases, with 12 bases sitting between them. The CDR3 sequence is 15 residues long. Per the germline V gene, CDR1 is SEHNR and CDR2 is FQNEAQ (reference sequence). The CDR3 reads CASSLDLGKDYGYTF. For the CDR3, the DNA is TGTGCCAGCAGCTTAGACCTCGGAAAGGACTATGGCTACACCTTC.

Concerning this clonotype itself: At one boundary the junction diverges from the germline segment, which might be a read error. The V and J genes are TRBV6-5 and TRBJ2-5, with TRBD2 as a possible D gene (6 bases). Germline V gene lookup returns CDR1 MNHEY and CDR2 SVGAGI. The CDR3 covers 15 residues. The CDR3 nucleotides are TGTGCCGGCAGTTCCCCGGGGGACTCGCGAGAGACCCAGTACTTC. This sequence encodes CAGSSPGDSRETQYF.

The chain uses TRBV20-1 and TRBJ1-5, with D unclear. The CDR3 runs 14 residues. Trimming took off 7 bases at V and 2 bases at J, with 15 bases between the two ends. Per germline, CDR1 DFQATT and CDR2 SNEGSKA (reference sequence). CDR3 amino acids: CSVLPPRGNQPQHF. Here the CDR3 DNA reads TGCAGTGTACTCCCGCCCCGGGGCAATCAGCCCCAGCATTTT.

This clonotype showed up many times. The chain uses TRBV20-1 and TRBJ2-1; 8 bases are shared with TRBD2. This CDR3 is built from 15 residues. V lost 3 bases and J lost 4; bases outside the gene matches: 8. Per germline, CDR1 DFQATT and CDR2 SNEGSKA (reference sequence). CDR3 region: CSARGVSGVYNEQFF. The CDR3 DNA sequence: TGCAGTGCTAGGGGTGTTAGCGGGGTATACAATGAGCAGTTCTTC.

This clonotype appeared a few times. This chain joins TRBV20-1 and TRBJ2-1; 7 positions agree with TRBD2. V lost 3 bases, J lost 5 bases, and 7 bases stayed unmatched. Germline lookup yields CDR1 DFQATT and CDR2 SNEGSKA (reference sequence). The CDR3 contains 14 residues. CDR3 loop: CSASAGLGNNEQFF. DNA of the CDR3: TGCAGTGCTAGTGCCGGACTAGGCAACAATGAGCAGTTCTTC.

The rearrangement joins TRBV7-2 to TRBJ2-5; 11 nucleotides line up with TRBD2. The germline CDR1 and CDR2 sequences are SGHTA and FQGNSA. With V trimmed by 5 bases and J by 4 bases, 9 bases remained unmatched. This CDR3 is built from 16 residues. Written as DNA, the CDR3 is TGTGCCAGCAGCACCAGACTAGCGGGGAATCTAGAGACCCAGTACTTC. Its translation is CASSTRLAGNLETQYF. The whole variable domain, remainder taken from reference TRBV7-2 and TRBJ2-5, is GAGVSQSPSNKVTEKGKDVELRCDPISGHTALYWYRQSLGQGLEFLIYFQGNSAPDKSGLPSDRFSAERTGGSVSTLTIQRTQQEDSAVYLCASSTRLAGNLETQYFGPGTRLLVL.

This clonotype was counted between two and nine times. The chain has TRBV19 and TRBJ2-1; D not resolved. V lost 5 bases and J 0 bases, leaving 11 bases between the germline ends. Germline V gene data show CDR1 as LNHDA and CDR2 as SQIVND (reference sequence). The CDR3 runs 15 residues. In DNA form, the CDR3 reads TGTGCCAGTAGTCCTCTTCAGAGCTCCTACAATGAGCAGTTCTTC. Translated, it gives CASSPLQSSYNEQFF.

The V call is TRBV9, the J call TRBJ2-3, with D possibly being TRBD1 or TRBD2 (6 bases each). CDR1 is SGDLS and CDR2 is YYNGEE in the germline V gene. The CDR3 contains 14 residues. Trimming shortened V by 3 bases and J by 2 bases, and 10 bases separated the two germline ends. CDR3 sequence reads: CASSAWGATDTQYF. The CDR3 nucleotides are TGTGCCAGCAGCGCATGGGGGGCCACAGATACGCAGTATTTT.

V and J are TRBV4-2 and TRBJ2-3, with TRBD2 matching 8 bases. This CDR3 contains 15 residues. CDR1 and CDR2 from the germline V gene are LGHNA and YNFKEQ. The V segment lost 0 bases and the J segment 5 bases; nucleotides outside the gene matches: 4. In DNA, the CDR3 is TGTGCCAGCAGCCAAGACACGGGGGGGCAAGATACGCAGTATTTT. Its protein product is CASSQDTGGQDTQYF.

The chain employs TRBV9 and TRBJ2-3; D remains ambiguous. Germline-derived CDR1 and CDR2 are SGDLS and YYNGEE. This CDR3 is built from 16 residues. V lost 0 bases and J lost 4, with 15 bases in between. This chain's CDR3 is CASSVVPETRADTQYF. CDR3 DNA: TGTGCCAGCAGCGTAGTCCCCGAGACAAGGGCAGATACGCAGTATTTT.

To note about this clonotype: The junction departs from germline at one end; a sequencing error may be responsible. The chain couples TRBV9 to TRBJ2-1, with a possible D match to TRBD2 (7 bases). From germline, CDR1 is SGDLS and CDR2 YYNGEE. The CDR3 length is 17 residues. The CDR3: CVSSVARTKGGYNEQFF. CDR3 DNA: TGTGTCAGCAGCGTAGCTAGAACAAAGGGGGGGTACAATGAGCAGTTCTTC. The full variable domain, its missing parts supplied by reference TRBV9 and TRBJ2-1, is DSGVTQTPKHLITATGQRVTLRCSPRSGDLSVYWYQQSLDQGLQFLIQYYNGEERAKGNILERFSAQQFPDLHSELNLSSLELGDSALYFCVSSVARTKGGYNEQFFGPGTRLTVL.

V gene TRBV4-3 combines with J gene TRBJ1-2; no reliable D call. Germline CDR1 LGHNA, CDR2 YSLEER. The CDR3 covers 15 residues. Trimming stripped 0 bases from V and 3 bases from J, with 11 bases between. CDR3 coding DNA: TGCGCCAGCAGCCAAGATCTCGCGGCAGACTATGGCTACACCTTC. Its protein product is CASSQDLAADYGYTF.

This clonotype was observed a few times. The chain carries TRBV5-1 and TRBJ1-4; D might be TRBD1 (5 bases). The germline V gene has CDR1 SGHRS and CDR2 YFSETQ. The CDR3 totals 15 residues. Deletions cut 0 bases from V and 3 bases from J, with 9 bases between. CDR3 coding DNA: TGCGCCAGCAGCTTGGGAGGGGATTCTAATGAAAAACTGTTTTTT. As protein: CASSLGGDSNEKLFF.

There are a few counts of this clonotype. The chain is built from TRBV5-1 and TRBJ2-5; D may match TRBD1 or TRBD2 (6 bases each). The germline gives CDR1 SGHRS, CDR2 YFSETQ. V was cut by 7 bases and J by 0 bases, with 13 bases left in between. The length of the CDR3 is 14 residues. The CDR3 DNA sequence: TGCGCCAGCGGGAGGACAGAACACCAAGAGACCCAGTACTTC. Translation: CASGRTEHQETQYF.

The V gene is TRBV29-1, the J gene TRBJ1-4; perhaps TRBD1 as D (5 bases). CDR3 length equals 15 residues. V gave up 8 bases and J gave up 0 bases, with 16 bases separating them. Germline-derived CDR1 and CDR2 are SQVTM and ANQGSEA. Here the CDR3 DNA reads TGCAGCCCCGAAGGTTCGGGGGCAACTAATGAAAAACTGTTTTTT. Encoded protein: CSPEGSGATNEKLFF.

The rearrangement joins TRBV20-1 to TRBJ2-3; TRBD1 matches 11 bases. The CDR3 is 16 residues long. V lost 0 bases, J lost 5 bases, and 7 bases stayed unmatched. Germline values: CDR1 DFQATT, CDR2 SNEGSKA (reference sequence). The CDR3: CSARDRTGGFKDTQYF. In DNA, the CDR3 is TGCAGTGCTAGAGATCGGACAGGGGGCTTTAAAGATACGCAGTATTTT.

V and J are TRBV6-5 and TRBJ2-3, with D tentatively TRBD2 (7 bases). Germline CDR1 and CDR2: MNHEY and SVGAGI. The CDR3 spans 16 residues. V was shortened by 4 bases and J by 2 bases, with 16 bases between the two germline ends. CDR3 region: CASSWGGHELTDTQYF. DNA of the CDR3: TGTGCCAGCAGTTGGGGGGGCCATGAGCTCACAGATACGCAGTATTTT.

In DNA form, the CDR3 reads TGTGCCAGCAGCCAAGATCGGGACTGGCCGTCAGATACGCAGTATTTT. Translated: CASSQDRDWPSDTQYF. V is TRBV3-1 and J is TRBJ2-3; TRBD2 might be the D (6 bases). Trimming shortened V by 0 bases and J by 4 bases, and 14 bases separated the two germline ends. CDR1 and CDR2 (germline): LGHDT, YNNKEL (reference sequence). The CDR3 contains 16 residues.

This sequence joins TRBV9 and TRBJ2-1; no definite D call. The CDR3 contains 14 residues. Trimming took off 1 base at V and 1 base at J, with 6 bases between the two ends. Germline V CDR1 and CDR2: SGDLS, YYNGEE. CDR3 loop: CASSVTGSYNEQFF. The CDR3, as DNA: TGTGCCAGCAGCGTAACTGGTTCCTACAATGAGCAGTTCTTC.

The V call is TRBV5-5, the J call TRBJ2-3; TRBD2 might be the D (5 bases). V gave up 4 bases and J gave up 4 bases, with 16 bases separating them. This CDR3 contains 15 residues. The V gene's germline CDR1 is SGHKS and CDR2 YYEKEE (reference sequence). The CDR3 sequence: CASSPRGAGSDTQYF. The CDR3 bases are TGTGCCAGCAGCCCCCGGGGTGCCGGGTCAGATACGCAGTATTTT.

The rearrangement joins TRBV6-2 or TRBV6-3 to TRBJ1-5; no clear D gene. The CDR3 is made up of 15 amino acids. Deletions cut 5 bases from V and 0 bases from J, with 11 bases between. Per the germline V gene, CDR1 is MNHEY and CDR2 is SVGEGT. The CDR3 loop reads CASSNAGSSNQPQHF. For the CDR3, the DNA is TGTGCCAGCAGTAACGCTGGCTCTAGCAATCAGCCCCAGCATTTT.

The chain is built from TRBV9 and TRBJ2-7; 9 nucleotides match TRBD2. The germline V gene encodes CDR1 SGDLS and CDR2 YYNGEE. CDR3 size: 14 residues. V dropped 5 bases and J dropped 2; count of bases not matched to a gene: 5. The CDR3: CASSRLAGPYEQYF. As DNA, the CDR3 is TGTGCCAGCAGTCGGCTAGCGGGGCCCTACGAGCAGTACTTC.

V gene TRBV21-1 combines with J gene TRBJ1-4; TRBD1 reflects the table's D call only, with no check against the DNA. TRBV21-1 represents a pseudogene. The CDR3 extends over 14 amino acids. CDR3 bases: TGTGCCAGCAGTTATCGACAGTCTAATGAAAAACTGTTTTTT. Translating it yields CASSYRQSNEKLFF.

This clonotype was found once. The V gene is TRBV6-6, the J gene TRBJ1-5; 7 bases match TRBD1. The length of the CDR3 is 15 residues. V dropped 8 bases and J dropped 4; count of bases not matched to a gene: 11. The germline CDR1 and CDR2 sequences are MNHNY and SVGAGI (reference sequence). The DNA of the CDR3 is TGTGCCAGCTGCGGGGGAGGGGGCGTGAATCAGCCCCAGCATTTT. Translating gives CASCGGGGVNQPQHF.